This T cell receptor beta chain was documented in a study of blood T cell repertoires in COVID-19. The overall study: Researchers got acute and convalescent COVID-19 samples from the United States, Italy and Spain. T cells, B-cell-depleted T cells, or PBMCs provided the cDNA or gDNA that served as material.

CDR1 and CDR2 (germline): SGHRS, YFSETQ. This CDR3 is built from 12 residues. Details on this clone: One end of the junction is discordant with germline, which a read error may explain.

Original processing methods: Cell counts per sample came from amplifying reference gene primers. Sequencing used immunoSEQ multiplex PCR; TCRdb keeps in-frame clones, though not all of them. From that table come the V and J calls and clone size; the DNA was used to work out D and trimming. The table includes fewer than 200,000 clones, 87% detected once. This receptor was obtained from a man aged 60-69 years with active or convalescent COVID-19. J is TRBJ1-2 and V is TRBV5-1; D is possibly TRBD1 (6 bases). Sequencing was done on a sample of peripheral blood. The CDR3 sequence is CASRLGAYGYTF. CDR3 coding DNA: TGCGCCAGCAGATTGGGGGCGTATGGCTACACCTTC.